This TCR beta chain stems from a study of blood T cell repertoires in COVID-19. Across the whole study: COVID-19 samples from acute and convalescent phases originated in the United States, Italy and Spain. Sources were T cells, B-cell-depleted T cells, or PBMCs; the material itself was cDNA or gDNA.

Per the original methods: It was from reference gene primer amplification that nucleated cell counts were estimated. Sequenced by immunoSEQ multiplex PCR; TCRdb stores in-frame clones only, minus some. D and trimming come from the DNA, and the V and J calls and clone size come from that table. The data contain about 250,000 clones, just under 85% of them singletons. With 5 bases removed from V and 3 bases from J, the gap between germline ends came to 5 bases. The CDR3 is 11 amino acids. Sequences were obtained from peripheral blood. The receptor was derived from a man aged 50 or older with acute or convalescent COVID-19. The chain couples TRBV12-3 or TRBV12-4 to TRBJ2-7; D is uncertain. CDR3 residues: CASSRVYEQYF. The DNA for the CDR3 is TGTGCCAGCAGTCGCGTCTACGAGCAGTACTTC.